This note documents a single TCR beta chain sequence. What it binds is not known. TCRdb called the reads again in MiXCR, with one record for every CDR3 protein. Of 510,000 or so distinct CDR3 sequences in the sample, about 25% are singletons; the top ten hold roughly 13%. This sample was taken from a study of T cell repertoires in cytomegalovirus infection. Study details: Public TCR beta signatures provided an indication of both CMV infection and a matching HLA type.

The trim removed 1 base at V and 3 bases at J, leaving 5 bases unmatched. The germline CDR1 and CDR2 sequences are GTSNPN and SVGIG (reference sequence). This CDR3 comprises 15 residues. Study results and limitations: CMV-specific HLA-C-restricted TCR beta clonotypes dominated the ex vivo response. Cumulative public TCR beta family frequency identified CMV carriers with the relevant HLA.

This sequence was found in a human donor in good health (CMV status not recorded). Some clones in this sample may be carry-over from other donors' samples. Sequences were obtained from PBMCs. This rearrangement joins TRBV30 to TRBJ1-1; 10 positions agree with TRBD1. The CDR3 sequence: CAWSGGQGVYTEAFF. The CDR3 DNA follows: TGTGCCTGGAGTGGAGGACAGGGGGTCTACACTGAAGCTTTCTTT. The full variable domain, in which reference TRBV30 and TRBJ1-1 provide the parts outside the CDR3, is SQTIHQWPATLVQPVGSPLSLECTVEGTSNPNLYWYRQAAGRGLQLLFYSVGIGQISSEVPQNLSASRPQDRQFILSSKKLLLSDSGFYLCAWSGGQGVYTEAFFGQGTRLTVV.